The clone carrying this TCR beta chain was counted ten times or more. Its specificity is unknown. Using RNA transcripts as the source, TCR beta CDR3 regions were amplified. RT-PCR in the first round (using the HTBI primer set) targeted the TCR CDR3. Each CDR3 protein gets one entry after TCRdb re-called the multiplex PCR reads with MiXCR. The data hold 490,000 or so distinct CDR3 sequences, with about 46% observed a single time. This sample was included in a study of T cells in Graves' hyperthyroidism and ophthalmopathy. Whole-study results and caveats: Most clonotypes that expanded in the thyroid above 0.001 also showed up in blood.

The germline V and J ends were trimmed by 0 bases and 0 bases, with 9 bases remaining between them. Germline values: CDR1 SGHRS, CDR2 YFSETQ. This CDR3 comprises 15 residues. Source material: peripheral blood or thyroid tissue (not recorded which). This TCR was sampled from an adult woman with Graves' disease, either hyperthyroidism or ophthalmopathy (not recorded which). The rearrangement joins TRBV5-1 to TRBJ1-2, with D possibly TRBD1 on 5 matching bases. In nucleotides, the CDR3 is TGCGCCAGCAGCTTGGCCCAGGGAACTAACTATGGCTACACCTTC. It yields the protein CASSLAQGTNYGYTF.